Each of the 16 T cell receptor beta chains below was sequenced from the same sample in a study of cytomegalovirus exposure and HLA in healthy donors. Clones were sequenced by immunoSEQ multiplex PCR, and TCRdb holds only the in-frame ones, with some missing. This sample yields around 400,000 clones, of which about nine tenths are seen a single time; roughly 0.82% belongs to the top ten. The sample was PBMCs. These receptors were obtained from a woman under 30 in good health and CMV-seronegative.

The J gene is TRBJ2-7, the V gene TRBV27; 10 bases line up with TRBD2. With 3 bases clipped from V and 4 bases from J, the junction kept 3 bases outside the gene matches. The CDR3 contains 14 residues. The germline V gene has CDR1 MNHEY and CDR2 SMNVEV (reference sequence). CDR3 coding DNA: TGTGCCAGCAGTTTGGCTAGCGGGAGATACGAGCAGTACTTC. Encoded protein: CASSLASGRYEQYF.

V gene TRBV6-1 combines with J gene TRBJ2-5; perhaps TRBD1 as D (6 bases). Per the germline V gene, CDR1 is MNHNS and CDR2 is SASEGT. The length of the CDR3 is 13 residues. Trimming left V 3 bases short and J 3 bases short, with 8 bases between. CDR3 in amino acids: CASSERDKETQYF. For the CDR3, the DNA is TGTGCCAGCAGTGAGAGGGACAAAGAGACCCAGTACTTC.

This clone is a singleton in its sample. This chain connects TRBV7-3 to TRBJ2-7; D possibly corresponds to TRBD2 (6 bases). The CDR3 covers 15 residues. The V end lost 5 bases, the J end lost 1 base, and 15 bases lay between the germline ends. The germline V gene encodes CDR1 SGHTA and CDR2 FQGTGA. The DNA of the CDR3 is TGTGCCAGCAGCCCCGAGGTAGCGGCTTCCTACGAGCAGTACTTC. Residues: CASSPEVAASYEQYF. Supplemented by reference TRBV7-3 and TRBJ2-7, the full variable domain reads GAGVSQTPSNKVTEKGKYVELRCDPISGHTALYWYRQSLGQGPEFLIYFQGTGAADDSGLPNDRFFAVRPEGSVSTLKIQRTERGDSAVYLCASSPEVAASYEQYFGPGTRLTVT.

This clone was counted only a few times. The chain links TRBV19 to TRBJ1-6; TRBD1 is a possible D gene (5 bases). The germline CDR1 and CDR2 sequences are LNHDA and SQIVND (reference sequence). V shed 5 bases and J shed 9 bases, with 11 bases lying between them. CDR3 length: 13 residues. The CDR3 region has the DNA TGTGCCAGTAGTCCGGGGGGTATTTCACCCCTCCACTTT. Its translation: CASSPGGISPLHF. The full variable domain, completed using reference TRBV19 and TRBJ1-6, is DGGITQSPKYLFRKEGQNVTLSCEQNLNHDAMYWYRQDPGQGLRLIYYSQIVNDFQKGDIAEGYSVSREKKESFPLTVTSAQKNPTAFYLCASSPGGISPLHFGNGTRLTVT.

The CDR3: CATSLLGQAGDEQFF. CDR3 DNA: TGTGCCACCAGCCTCCTTGGACAGGCCGGCGATGAGCAGTTCTTC. The chain recombines TRBV15 with TRBJ2-1, with 7 bases matching TRBD1. The CDR3 length is 15 residues. Germline assignment: CDR1 LNHNV and CDR2 YYDKDF (reference sequence). With 5 bases clipped from V and 8 bases from J, the junction kept 12 bases outside the gene matches.

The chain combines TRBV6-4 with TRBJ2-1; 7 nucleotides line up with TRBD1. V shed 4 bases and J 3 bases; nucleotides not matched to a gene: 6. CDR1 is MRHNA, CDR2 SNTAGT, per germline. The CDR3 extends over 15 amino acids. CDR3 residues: CASSVTGVDYNEQFF. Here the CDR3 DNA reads TGTGCCAGCAGTGTTACAGGGGTCGACTACAATGAGCAGTTCTTC.

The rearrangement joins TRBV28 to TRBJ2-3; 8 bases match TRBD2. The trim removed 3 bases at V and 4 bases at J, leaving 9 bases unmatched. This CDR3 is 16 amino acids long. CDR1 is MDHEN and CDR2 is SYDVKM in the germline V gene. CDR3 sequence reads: CASSFNGRAPADTQYF. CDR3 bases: TGTGCCAGCAGTTTTAACGGGAGGGCCCCCGCAGATACGCAGTATTTT.

CDR3 nucleotides: TGCGCCAGCAGCTTCCGCTCGGGACAGGGGACGGATACGCAGTATTTT. Translated: CASSFRSGQGTDTQYF. This chain links TRBV5-1 with TRBJ2-3, with 10 bases aligning to TRBD1. Germline lookup yields CDR1 SGHRS and CDR2 YFSETQ. The ends lost 2 bases at V and 6 bases at J; junction bases unmatched: 9. This CDR3 spans 16 amino acids.

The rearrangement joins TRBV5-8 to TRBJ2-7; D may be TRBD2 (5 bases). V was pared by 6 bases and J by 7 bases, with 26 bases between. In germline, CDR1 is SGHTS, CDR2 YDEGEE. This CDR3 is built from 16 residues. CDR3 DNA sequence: TGTGCCAGCAACTCCGTGATAGGGTGGTCGGGATGGGAGCAGTACTTC. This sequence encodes CASNSVIGWSGWEQYF.

The CDR3 sequence: CASRLPQGNEQFF. CDR3 nucleotides: TGTGCCAGCAGACTGCCACAGGGGAATGAGCAGTTCTTC. The chain carries TRBV2 and TRBJ2-1; 7 nucleotides match TRBD1. V lost 6 bases and J lost 7; bases outside the gene matches: 6. CDR1 is SNHLY, CDR2 FYNNEI, per germline. This CDR3 region has 13 residues.

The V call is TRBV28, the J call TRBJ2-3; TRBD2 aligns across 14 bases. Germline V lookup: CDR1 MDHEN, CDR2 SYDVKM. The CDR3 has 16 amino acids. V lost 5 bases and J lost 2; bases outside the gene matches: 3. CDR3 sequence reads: CASSPGLAGDTDTQYF. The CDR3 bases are TGTGCCAGCAGTCCGGGACTAGCGGGGGACACAGATACGCAGTATTTT. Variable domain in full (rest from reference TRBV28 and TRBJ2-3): DVKVTQSSRYLVKRTGEKVFLECVQDMDHENMFWYRQDPGLGLRLIYFSYDVKMKEKGDIPEGYSVSREKKERFSLILESASTNQTSMYLCASSPGLAGDTDTQYFGPGTRLTVL.

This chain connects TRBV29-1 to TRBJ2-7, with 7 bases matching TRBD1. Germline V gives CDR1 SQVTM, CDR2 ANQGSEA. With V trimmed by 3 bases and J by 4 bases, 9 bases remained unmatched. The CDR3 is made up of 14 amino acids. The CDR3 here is CSVDPIGTAYEQYF. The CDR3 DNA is TGCAGCGTTGATCCCATAGGGACAGCTTACGAGCAGTACTTC.

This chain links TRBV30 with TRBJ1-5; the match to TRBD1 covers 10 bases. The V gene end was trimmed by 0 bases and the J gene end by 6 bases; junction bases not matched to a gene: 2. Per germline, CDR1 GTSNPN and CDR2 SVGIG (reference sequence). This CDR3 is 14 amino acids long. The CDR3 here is CAWSVGQGVQPQHF. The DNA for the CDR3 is TGTGCCTGGAGTGTAGGACAGGGGGTTCAGCCCCAGCATTTT.

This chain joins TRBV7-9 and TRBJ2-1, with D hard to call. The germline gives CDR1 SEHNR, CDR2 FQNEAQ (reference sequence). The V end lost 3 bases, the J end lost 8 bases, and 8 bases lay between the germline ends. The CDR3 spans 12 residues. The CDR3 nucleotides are TGTGCCAGCAGCTTTAGAGGCGATGAGCAGTTCTTC. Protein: CASSFRGDEQFF.

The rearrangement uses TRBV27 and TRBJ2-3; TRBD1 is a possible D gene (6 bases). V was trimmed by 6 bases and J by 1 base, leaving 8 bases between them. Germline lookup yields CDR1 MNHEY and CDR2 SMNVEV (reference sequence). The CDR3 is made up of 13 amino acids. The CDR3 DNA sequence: TGTGCCAGCAGACAGGGTGGCACAGATACGCAGTATTTT. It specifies CASRQGGTDTQYF.

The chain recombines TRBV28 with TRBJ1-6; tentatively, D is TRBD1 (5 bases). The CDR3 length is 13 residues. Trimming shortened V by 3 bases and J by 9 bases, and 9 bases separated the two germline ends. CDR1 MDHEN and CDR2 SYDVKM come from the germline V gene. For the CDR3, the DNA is TGTGCCAGCAGTTTGGGGGAGGGTTCACCCCTCCACTTT. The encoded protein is CASSLGEGSPLHF.